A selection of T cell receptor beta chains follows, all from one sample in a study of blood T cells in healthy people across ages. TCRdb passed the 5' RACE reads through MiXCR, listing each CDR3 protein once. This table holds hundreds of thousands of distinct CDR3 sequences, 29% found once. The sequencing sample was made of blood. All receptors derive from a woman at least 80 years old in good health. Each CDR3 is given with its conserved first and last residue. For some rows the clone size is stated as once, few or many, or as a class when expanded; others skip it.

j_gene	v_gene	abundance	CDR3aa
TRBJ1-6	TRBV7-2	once	CASSSRGRQGNHSPPHF
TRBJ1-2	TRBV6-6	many	CASSSGRYYGYTF
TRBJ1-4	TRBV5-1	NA	CASSPDGPLNEKLFF
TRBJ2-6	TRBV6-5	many	CASSYLTGGSGANVLTF
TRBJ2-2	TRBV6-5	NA	CASSISAGLAGELFF
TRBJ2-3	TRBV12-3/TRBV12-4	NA	CASRGGGVGTDTQYF
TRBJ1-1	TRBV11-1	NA	CASSLLRGMIVEAFF
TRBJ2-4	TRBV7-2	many	CASSLVGRGAAKNIQYF
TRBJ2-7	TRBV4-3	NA	CASSQVWGYEQYF
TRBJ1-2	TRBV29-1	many	CSATGPGYTF
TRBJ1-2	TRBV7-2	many	CASSSTDYYGYTF
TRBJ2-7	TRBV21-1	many	CASSKAPGTGPTEYYEQYF
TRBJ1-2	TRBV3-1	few	CASSQDISGAYGYTF
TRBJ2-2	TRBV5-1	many	CASSPGPSTGELFF
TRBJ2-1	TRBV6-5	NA	CASSYRSSPESSYNEQFF
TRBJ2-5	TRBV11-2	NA	CASSSYRDRVRETQYF
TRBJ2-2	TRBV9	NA	CASSVGTTNTGEQFF
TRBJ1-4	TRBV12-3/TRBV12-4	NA	CASTLVATNEKLFF
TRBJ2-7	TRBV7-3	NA	CASHGTSGEPYEQYF
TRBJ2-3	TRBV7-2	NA	CASRMAVGTGTQYF
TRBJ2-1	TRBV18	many	CASSGSGVEQFF
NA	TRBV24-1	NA	CATSDRDRDQETQFF
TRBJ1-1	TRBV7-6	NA	CASRSGGNTNTEAFF
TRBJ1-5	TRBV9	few	CASSAGGVNQPQHF
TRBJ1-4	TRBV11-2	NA	CASSLGQGPPTNEKLFF
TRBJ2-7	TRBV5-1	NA	CASSPGQGQNEQYF
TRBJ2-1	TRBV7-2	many	CASRREQGVYNEQFF
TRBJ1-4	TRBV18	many	CASSLQGPRINEKLFF
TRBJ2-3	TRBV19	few	CASSSRVRTDTQYF
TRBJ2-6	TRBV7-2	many	CASSLKGSGANVLTF
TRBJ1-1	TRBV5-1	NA	CASSPPRREGTKAFF
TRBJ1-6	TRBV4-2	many	CASSLGRGGGSPLHF
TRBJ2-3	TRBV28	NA	CASRRERGRDTQYF
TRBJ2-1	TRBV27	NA	CASSLRRTIGNEQFF
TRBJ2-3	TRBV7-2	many	CASSLVRARGSTDTQYF